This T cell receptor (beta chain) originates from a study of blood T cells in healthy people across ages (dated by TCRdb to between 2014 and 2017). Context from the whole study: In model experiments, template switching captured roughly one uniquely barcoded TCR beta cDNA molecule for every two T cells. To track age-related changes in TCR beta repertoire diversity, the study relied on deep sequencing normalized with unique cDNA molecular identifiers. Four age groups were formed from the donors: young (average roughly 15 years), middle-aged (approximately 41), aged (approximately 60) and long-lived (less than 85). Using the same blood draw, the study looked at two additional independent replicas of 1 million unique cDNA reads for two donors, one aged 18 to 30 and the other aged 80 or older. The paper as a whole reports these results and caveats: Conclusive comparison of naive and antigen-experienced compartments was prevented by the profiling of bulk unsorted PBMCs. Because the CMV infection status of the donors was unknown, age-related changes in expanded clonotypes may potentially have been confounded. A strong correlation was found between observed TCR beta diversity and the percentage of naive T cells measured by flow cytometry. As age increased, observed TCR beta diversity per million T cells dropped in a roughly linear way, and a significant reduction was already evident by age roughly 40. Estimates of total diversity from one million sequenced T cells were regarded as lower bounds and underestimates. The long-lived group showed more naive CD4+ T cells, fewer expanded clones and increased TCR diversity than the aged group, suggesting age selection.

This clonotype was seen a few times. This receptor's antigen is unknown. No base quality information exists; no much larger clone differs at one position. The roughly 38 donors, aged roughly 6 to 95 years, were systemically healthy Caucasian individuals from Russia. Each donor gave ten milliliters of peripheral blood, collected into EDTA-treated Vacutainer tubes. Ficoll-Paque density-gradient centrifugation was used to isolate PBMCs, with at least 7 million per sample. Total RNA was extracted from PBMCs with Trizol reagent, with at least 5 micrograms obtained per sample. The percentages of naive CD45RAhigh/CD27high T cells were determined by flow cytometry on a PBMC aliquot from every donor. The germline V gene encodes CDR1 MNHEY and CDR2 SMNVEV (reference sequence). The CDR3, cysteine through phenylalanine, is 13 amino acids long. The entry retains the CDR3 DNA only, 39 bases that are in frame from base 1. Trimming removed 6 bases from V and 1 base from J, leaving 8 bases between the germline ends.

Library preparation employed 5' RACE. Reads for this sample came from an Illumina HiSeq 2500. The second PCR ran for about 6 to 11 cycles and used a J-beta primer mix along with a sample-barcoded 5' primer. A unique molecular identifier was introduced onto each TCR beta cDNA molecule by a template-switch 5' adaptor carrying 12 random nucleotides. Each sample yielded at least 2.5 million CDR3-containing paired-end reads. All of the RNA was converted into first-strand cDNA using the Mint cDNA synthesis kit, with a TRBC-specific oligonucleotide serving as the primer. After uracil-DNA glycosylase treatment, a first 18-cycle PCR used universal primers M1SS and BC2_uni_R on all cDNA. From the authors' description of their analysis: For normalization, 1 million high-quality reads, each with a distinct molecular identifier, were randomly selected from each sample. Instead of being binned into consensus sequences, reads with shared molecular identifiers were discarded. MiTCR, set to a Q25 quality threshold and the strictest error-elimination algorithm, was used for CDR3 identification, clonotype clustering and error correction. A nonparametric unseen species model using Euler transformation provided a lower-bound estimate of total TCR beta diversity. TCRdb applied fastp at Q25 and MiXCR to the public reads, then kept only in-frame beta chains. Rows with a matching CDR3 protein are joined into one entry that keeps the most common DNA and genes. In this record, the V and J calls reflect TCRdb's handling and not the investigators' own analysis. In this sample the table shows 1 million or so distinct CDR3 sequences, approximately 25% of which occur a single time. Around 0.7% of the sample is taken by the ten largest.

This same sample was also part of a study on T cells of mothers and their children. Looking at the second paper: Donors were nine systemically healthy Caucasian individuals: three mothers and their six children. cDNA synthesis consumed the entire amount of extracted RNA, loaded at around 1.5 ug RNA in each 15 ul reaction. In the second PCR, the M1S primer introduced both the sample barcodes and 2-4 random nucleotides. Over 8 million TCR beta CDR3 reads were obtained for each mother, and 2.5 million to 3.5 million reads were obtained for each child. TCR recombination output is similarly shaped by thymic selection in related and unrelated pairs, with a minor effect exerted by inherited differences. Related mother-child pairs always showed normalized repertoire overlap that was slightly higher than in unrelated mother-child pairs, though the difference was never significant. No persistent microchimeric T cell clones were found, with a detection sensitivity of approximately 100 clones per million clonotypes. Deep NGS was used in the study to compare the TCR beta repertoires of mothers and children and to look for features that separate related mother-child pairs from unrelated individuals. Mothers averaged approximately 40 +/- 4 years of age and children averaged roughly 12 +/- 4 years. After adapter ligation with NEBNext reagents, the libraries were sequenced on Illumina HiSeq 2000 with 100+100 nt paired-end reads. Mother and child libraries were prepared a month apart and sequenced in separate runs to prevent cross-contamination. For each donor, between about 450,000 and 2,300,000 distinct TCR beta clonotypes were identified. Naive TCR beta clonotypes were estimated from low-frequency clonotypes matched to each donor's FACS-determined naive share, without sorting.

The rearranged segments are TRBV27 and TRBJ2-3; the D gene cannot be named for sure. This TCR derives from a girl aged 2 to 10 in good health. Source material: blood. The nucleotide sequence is TGTGCCAGCAGGCCCGATGGCACAGATACGCAGTATTTT. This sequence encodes CASRPDGTDTQYF.